Here is one T cell receptor (beta chain) with its context. The data belong to a study of cytomegalovirus exposure and HLA in healthy donors. It was with 60 Vbeta and 13 Jbeta primers that the PCR ran. In the original analysis: There were 80 million to 95 million unique TCR beta chains by a later count, and some 12 million of them were shared. Clones were read by immunoSEQ multiplex PCR, and TCRdb kept only the in-frame ones, dropping some. The DNA was the basis for D and trimming; V, J and clone size are from that table. The sample consists of approximately 120,000 clones, about 86% of them appearing once. The source is a woman under 40 in good health and CMV-seronegative. Sequencing was done on a sample of PBMCs.

The CDR3 region is CASTRLAGRYEQYF. The DNA for the CDR3 is TGTGCCAGCACCCGACTAGCGGGAAGGTACGAGCAGTACTTC. The genes are TRBV6-5 and TRBJ2-7; 11 nucleotides agree with TRBD2. Trimming cost V 7 bases and J 4 bases; bases outside gene matches: 6. The CDR3 is 14 amino acids. Germline CDR1 is MNHEY and CDR2 is SVGAGI.